These 8 T cell receptor beta chains were all obtained from the same sample, sequenced in a study of T cell responses to AZD1222 COVID-19 vaccine. Here immunoSEQ multiplex PCR was the method, and the copy in TCRdb shows in-frame clones only, minus some. The sample consists of 150,000 to 180,000 clones, less than 90% of them appearing once. Sequencing was performed on peripheral blood, taken on day 0 of AZD1222 vaccination. The receptor set was obtained from an adult in good health.

V gene TRBV7-3 combines with J gene TRBJ2-3, with D perhaps given as TRBD1 or TRBD2 (5 bases each). V was shortened by 5 bases and J by 8 bases, with 14 bases between the two germline ends. The CDR3 length is 13 residues. Germline values: CDR1 SGHTA, CDR2 FQGTGA. CDR3 residues: CASSAALGGTQYF. The DNA of the CDR3 is TGTGCCAGCAGCGCAGCACTTGGGGGTACGCAGTATTTT.

This chain links TRBV6-1 with TRBJ1-6; D possibly corresponds to TRBD1 (6 bases). V dropped 3 bases and J dropped 13 bases, with 10 bases sitting between them. Germline lookup yields CDR1 MNHNS and CDR2 SASEGT. The CDR3 is 12 amino acids. CDR3 in amino acids: CASSDGQPPLHF. The CDR3 DNA sequence: TGTGCCAGCAGTGACGGACAGCCGCCCCTCCACTTT.

V and J are TRBV5-5 and TRBJ2-3; tentatively, D is TRBD1 (6 bases). CDR3 length: 13 residues. With 4 bases removed from V and 4 bases from J, the gap between germline ends came to 10 bases. Germline CDR1 SGHKS, CDR2 YYEKEE (reference sequence). The CDR3 DNA reads as TGTGCCAGCAGCGTACAGGGCGCAGATACGCAGTATTTT. This gives the protein CASSVQGADTQYF.

This chain joins TRBV3-1 (or the pseudogene TRBV3-2) and TRBJ2-7, with 9 bases identical to TRBD1. The CDR3 runs to 15 residues. Germline V lookup: CDR1 LGHDT, CDR2 YNNKEL (reference sequence). V was pared by 3 bases and J by 4 bases, with 7 bases of the junction left unmatched. The CDR3 reads CASSQRDRDRYEQYF. The DNA of the CDR3 is TGTGCCAGCAGCCAGCGGGACAGGGATCGGTACGAGCAGTACTTC.

The rearrangement links TRBV6-1 to TRBJ1-5; no definite D call. This CDR3 is 16 amino acids long. The V gene lost 3 bases and the J gene lost 6 bases, with 18 bases spanning the gap. Germline-derived CDR1 and CDR2 are MNHNS and SASEGT. The CDR3 is CASSDPGREIGQPQHF. The CDR3 region has the DNA TGTGCCAGCAGTGACCCCGGGAGAGAGATCGGTCAGCCCCAGCATTTT.

The CDR3 is CASRSLNQPQHF. The CDR3 coding sequence is TGTGCCAGCAGATCGCTCAATCAGCCCCAGCATTTT. The chain carries TRBV28 and TRBJ1-5; D is undetermined. Trimming cost V 6 bases and J 3 bases, with 6 bases left between them. Germline lookup yields CDR1 MDHEN and CDR2 SYDVKM. The CDR3 contains 12 residues.

About this clone itself: Other nucleotide sequences in the sample specify the same CDR3. The chain uses TRBV12-3 or TRBV12-4 and TRBJ1-1, with D perhaps matching TRBD1 (5 bases). The CDR3 loop spans 13 amino acids. V was trimmed by 4 bases and J by 0 bases, leaving 6 bases between them. CDR3 sequence (DNA): TGTGCCAGCAGTTCCAGGGTGAACACTGAAGCTTTCTTT. It codes for CASSSRVNTEAFF.

This chain links TRBV9 with TRBJ2-7, with D possibly being TRBD1 (6 bases). Germline V gene lookup returns CDR1 SGDLS and CDR2 YYNGEE. V lost 0 bases and J 3 bases, leaving 13 bases between the germline ends. This CDR3 comprises 15 residues. The CDR3 region is CASSVGPGTLYEQYF. CDR3 DNA sequence: TGTGCCAGCAGCGTAGGCCCAGGGACACTCTACGAGCAGTACTTC.